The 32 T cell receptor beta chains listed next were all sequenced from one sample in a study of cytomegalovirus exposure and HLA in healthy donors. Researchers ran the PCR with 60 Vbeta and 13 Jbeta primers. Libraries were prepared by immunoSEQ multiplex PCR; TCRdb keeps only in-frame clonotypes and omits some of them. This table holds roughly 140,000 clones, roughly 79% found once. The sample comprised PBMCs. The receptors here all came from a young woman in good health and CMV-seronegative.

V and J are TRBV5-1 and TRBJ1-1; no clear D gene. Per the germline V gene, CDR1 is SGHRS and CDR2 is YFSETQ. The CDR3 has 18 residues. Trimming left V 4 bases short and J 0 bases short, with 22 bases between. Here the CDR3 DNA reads TGCGCCAGCAGCGACCCGGTCGCGGCCTCTAAAATGAACACTGAAGCTTTCTTT. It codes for CASSDPVAASKMNTEAFF. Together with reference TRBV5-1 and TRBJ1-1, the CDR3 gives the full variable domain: KAGVTQTPRYLIKTRGQQVTLSCSPISGHRSVSWYQQTPGQGLQFLFEYFSETQRNKGNFPGRFSGRQFSNSRSEMNVSTLELGDSALYLCASSDPVAASKMNTEAFFGQGTRLTVV.

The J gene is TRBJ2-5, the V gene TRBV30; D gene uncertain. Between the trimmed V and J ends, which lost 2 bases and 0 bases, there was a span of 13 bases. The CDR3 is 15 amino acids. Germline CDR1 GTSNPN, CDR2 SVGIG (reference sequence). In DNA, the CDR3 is TGTGCCTGGAGTCCTATCCCAACGTACCAAGAGACCCAGTACTTC. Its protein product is CAWSPIPTYQETQYF. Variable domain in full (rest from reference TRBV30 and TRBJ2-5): SQTIHQWPATLVQPVGSPLSLECTVEGTSNPNLYWYRQAAGRGLQLLFYSVGIGQISSEVPQNLSASRPQDRQFILSSKKLLLSDSGFYLCAWSPIPTYQETQYFGPGTRLLVL.

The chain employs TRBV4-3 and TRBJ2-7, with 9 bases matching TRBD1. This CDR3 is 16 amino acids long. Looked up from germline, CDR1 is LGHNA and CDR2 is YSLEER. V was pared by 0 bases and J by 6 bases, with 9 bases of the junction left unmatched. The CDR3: CASSQEVQGALGEQYF. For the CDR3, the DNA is TGCGCCAGCAGCCAAGAAGTACAGGGGGCCCTCGGCGAGCAGTACTTC.

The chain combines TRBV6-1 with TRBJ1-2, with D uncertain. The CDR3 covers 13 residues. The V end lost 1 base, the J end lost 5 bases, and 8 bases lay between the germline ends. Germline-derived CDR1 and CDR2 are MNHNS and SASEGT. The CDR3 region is CASSEGMSYGYTF. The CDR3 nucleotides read TGTGCCAGCAGTGAAGGTATGAGTTATGGCTACACCTTC.

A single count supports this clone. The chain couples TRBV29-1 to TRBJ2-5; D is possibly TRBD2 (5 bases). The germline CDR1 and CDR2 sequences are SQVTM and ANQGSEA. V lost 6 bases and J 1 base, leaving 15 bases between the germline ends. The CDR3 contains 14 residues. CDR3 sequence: CSVPRRGSQETQYF. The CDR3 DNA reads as TGCAGCGTCCCACGTCGGGGAAGCCAAGAGACCCAGTACTTC.

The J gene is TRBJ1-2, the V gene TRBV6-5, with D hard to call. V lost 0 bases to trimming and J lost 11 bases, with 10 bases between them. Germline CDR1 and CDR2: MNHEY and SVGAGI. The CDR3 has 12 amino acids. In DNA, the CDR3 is TGTGCCAGCAGTTACTCCGACTGGCATTACACCTTC. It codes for CASSYSDWHYTF.

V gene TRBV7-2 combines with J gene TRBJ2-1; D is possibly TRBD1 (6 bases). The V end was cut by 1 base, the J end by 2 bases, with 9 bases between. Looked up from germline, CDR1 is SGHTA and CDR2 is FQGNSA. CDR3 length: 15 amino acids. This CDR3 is CASSLGGPTYNEQFF. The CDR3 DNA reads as TGTGCCAGCAGCTTAGGGGGGCCGACCTACAATGAGCAGTTCTTC.

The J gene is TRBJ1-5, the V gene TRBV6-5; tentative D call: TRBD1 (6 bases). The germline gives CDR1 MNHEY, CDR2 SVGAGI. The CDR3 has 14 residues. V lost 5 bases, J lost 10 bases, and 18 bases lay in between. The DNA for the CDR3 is TGTGCCAGCAGTCCGCAGGGGATGCCCGAACCCCAGCATTTT. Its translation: CASSPQGMPEPQHF.

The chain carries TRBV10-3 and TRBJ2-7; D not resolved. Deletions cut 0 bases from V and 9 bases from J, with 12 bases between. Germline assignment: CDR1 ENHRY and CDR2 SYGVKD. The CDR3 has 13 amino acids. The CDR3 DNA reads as TGTGCCATCAGTGAGTCGGAGAGTCAAGCGCAGTACTTC. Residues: CAISESESQAQYF.

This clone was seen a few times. Here the CDR3 reads CASSLEGGMGSPLHF. CDR3 bases: TGTGCCAGCAGCTTAGAGGGGGGGATGGGATCACCCCTCCACTTT. This chain joins TRBV5-8 and TRBJ1-6, with D possibly TRBD1 on 6 matching bases. V was trimmed by 2 bases and J by 10 bases, leaving 16 bases between them. The length of the CDR3 is 15 residues. Germline lookup yields CDR1 SGHTS and CDR2 YDEGEE.

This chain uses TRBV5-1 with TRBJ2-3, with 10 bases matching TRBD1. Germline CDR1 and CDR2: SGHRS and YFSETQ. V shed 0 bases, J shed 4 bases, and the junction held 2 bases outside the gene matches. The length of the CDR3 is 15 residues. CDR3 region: CASSLVGQGADTQYF. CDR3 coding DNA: TGCGCCAGCAGCTTGGTCGGACAGGGGGCAGATACGCAGTATTTT.

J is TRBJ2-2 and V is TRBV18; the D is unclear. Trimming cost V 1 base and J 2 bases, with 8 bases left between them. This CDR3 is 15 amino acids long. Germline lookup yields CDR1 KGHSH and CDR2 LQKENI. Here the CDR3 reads CASSPLPLNTGELFF. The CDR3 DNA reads TGTGCCAGCTCACCACTCCCTCTTAACACCGGGGAGCTGTTTTTT.

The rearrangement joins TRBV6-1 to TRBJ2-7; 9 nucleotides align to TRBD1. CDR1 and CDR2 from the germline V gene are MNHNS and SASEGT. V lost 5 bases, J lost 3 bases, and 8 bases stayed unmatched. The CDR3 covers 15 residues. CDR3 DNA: TGTGCCAGCAGTTTAACCGGGACAGGGTACTACGAGCAGTACTTC. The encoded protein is CASSLTGTGYYEQYF.

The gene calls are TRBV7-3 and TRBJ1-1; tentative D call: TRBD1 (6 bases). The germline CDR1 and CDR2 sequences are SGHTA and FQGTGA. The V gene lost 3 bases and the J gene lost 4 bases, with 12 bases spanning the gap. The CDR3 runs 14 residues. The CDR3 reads CASSFQGPGTEAFF. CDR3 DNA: TGTGCCAGCAGCTTCCAGGGGCCGGGCACTGAAGCTTTCTTT.

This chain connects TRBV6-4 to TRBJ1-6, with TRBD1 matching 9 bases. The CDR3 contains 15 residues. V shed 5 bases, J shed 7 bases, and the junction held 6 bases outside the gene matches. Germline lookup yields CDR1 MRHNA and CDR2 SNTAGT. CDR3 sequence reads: CASSTGTGQNSPLHF. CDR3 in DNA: TGTGCCAGCAGTACCGGGACAGGGCAGAATTCACCCCTCCACTTT.

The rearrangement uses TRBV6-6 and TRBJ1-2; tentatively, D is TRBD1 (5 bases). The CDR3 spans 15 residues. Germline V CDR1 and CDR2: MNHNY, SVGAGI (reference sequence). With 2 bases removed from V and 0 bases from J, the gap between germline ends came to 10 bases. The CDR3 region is CASSYADRPNYGYTF. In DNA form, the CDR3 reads TGTGCCAGCAGTTACGCAGACAGACCTAACTATGGCTACACCTTC.

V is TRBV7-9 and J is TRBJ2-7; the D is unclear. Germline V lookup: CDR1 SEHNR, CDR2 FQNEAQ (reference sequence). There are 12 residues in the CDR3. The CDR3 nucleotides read TGTGCCAGCAGCCTAGACCTTATCCACTTGACTGTC. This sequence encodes CASSLDLIHLTV.

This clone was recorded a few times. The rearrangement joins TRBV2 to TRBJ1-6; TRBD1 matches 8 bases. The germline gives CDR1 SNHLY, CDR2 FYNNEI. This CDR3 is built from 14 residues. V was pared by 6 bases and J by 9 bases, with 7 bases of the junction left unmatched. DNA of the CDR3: TGTGCCAGCAGCATGACAGGGGACGGTTCACCCCTCCACTTT. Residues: CASSMTGDGSPLHF.

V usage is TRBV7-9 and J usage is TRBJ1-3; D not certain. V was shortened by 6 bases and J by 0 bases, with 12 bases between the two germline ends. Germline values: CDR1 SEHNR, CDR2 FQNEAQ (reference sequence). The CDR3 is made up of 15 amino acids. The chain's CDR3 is CASRGTSSSGNTIYF. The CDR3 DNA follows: TGTGCCAGCAGGGGTACTAGTTCCTCTGGAAACACCATATATTTT.

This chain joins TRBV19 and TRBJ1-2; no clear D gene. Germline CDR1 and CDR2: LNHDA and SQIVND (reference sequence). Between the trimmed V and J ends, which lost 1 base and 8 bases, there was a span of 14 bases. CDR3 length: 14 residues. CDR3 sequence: CASSIGPRQSGYTF. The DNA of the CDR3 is TGTGCCAGTAGTATAGGCCCCAGACAATCCGGCTACACCTTC. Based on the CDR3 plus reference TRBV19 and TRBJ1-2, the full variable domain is DGGITQSPKYLFRKEGQNVTLSCEQNLNHDAMYWYRQDPGQGLRLIYYSQIVNDFQKGDIAEGYSVSREKKESFPLTVTSAQKNPTAFYLCASSIGPRQSGYTFGSGTRLTVV.

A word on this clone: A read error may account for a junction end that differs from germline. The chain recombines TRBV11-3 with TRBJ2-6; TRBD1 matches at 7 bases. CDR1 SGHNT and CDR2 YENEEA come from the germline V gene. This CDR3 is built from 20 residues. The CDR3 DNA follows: TGTGCCGGCAGCTTAGGTATTAACAGGGGAAGTCCAGCTGGGGCCAACGTCCTGACTTTC. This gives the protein CAGSLGINRGSPAGANVLTF.

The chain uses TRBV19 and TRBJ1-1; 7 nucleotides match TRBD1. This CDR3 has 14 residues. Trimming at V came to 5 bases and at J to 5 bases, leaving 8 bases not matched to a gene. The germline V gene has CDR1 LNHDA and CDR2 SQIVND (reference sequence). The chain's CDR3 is CASSVTQGGTEAFF. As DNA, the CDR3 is TGTGCCAGTAGTGTTACGCAGGGGGGAACTGAAGCTTTCTTT.

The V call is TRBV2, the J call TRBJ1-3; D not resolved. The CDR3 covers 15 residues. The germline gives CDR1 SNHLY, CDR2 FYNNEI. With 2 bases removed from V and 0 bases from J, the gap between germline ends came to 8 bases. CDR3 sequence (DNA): TGTGCCAGCAGTGAACTTATCAGCTCTGGAAACACCATATATTTT. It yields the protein CASSELISSGNTIYF.

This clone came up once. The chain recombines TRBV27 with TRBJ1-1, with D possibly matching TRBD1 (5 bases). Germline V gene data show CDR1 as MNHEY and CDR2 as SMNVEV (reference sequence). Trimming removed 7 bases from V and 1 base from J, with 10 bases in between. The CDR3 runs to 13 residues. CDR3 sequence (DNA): TGTGCCAGCAAAGGACACGGGAACACTGAAGCTTTCTTT. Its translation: CASKGHGNTEAFF.

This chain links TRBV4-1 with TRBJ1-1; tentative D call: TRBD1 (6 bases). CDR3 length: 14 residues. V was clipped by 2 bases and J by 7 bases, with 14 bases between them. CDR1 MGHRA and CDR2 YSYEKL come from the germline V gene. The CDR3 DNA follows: TGCGCCAGCAGCCAAACGGGCCCGACAGGTGAAGCTTTCTTT. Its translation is CASSQTGPTGEAFF.

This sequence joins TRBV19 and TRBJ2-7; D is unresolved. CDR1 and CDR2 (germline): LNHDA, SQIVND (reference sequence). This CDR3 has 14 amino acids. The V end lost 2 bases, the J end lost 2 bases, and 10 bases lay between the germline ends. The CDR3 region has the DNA TGTGCCAGTAGTATAAGTCCGGGTCCCTACGAGCAGTACTTC. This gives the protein CASSISPGPYEQYF.

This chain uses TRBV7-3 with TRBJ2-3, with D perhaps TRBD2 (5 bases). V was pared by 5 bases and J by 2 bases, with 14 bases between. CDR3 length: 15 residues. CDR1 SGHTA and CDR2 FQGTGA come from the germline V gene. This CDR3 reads CASSQEGLNTDTQYF. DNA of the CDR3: TGTGCCAGCAGCCAAGAGGGATTAAACACAGATACGCAGTATTTT.

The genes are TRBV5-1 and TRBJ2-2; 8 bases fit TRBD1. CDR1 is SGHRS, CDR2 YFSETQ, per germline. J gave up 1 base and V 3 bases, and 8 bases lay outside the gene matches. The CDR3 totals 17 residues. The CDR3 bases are TGCGCCAGCAGCTCAAAACCCGGGACAGGGAACACCGGGGAGCTGTTTTTT. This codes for CASSSKPGTGNTGELFF.

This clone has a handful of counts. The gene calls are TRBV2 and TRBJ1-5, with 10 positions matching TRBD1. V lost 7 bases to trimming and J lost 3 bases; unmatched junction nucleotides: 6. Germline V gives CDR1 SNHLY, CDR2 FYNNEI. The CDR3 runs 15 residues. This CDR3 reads CASKLTGGDNQPQHF. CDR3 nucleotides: TGTGCCAGCAAATTGACAGGGGGCGACAATCAGCCCCAGCATTTT.

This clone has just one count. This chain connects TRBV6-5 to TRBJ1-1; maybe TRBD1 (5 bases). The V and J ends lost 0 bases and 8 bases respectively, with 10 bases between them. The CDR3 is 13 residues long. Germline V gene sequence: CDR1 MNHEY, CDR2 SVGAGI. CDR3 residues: CASSYSPGREAFF. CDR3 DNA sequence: TGTGCCAGCAGTTACTCCCCAGGGAGGGAAGCTTTCTTT.

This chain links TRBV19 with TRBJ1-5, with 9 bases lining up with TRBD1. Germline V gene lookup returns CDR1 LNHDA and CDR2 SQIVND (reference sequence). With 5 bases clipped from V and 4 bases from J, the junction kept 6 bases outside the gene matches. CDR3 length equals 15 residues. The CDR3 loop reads CASSVDRGWNQPQHF. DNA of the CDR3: TGTGCCAGTAGTGTCGACAGGGGGTGGAATCAGCCCCAGCATTTT.

This CDR3 reads CASSFTRGGANVLTF. The CDR3, as DNA: TGTGCCAGTAGTTTCACGCGAGGCGGGGCCAACGTCCTGACTTTC. The rearrangement links TRBV19 to TRBJ2-6; D call uncertain. The V end was cut by 5 bases, the J end by 4 bases, with 12 bases between. Per germline, CDR1 LNHDA and CDR2 SQIVND (reference sequence). CDR3 length: 15 amino acids.